Below are 31 T cell receptor beta chains sequenced from a single sample in a study of CD8+ T cells in alopecia areata. Reverse transcribed after extraction, RNA yielded cDNA as the sequencing template. TCRdb's copy holds only in-frame clones and misses some; the assay was immunoSEQ multiplex PCR. Among over 95,000 clones, 41% were seen once, and the ten largest hold 1% to 1.5%. Sequencing was carried out using CD4+ T cells sorted from blood. The receptors shown here come from a human donor with alopecia areata.

This clone showed up just a few times. The chain combines TRBV18 with TRBJ2-1; 9 positions agree with TRBD2. The CDR3 covers 14 residues. J gave up 6 bases and V 6 bases, and 6 bases lay outside the gene matches. CDR1 and CDR2 (germline): KGHSH, LQKENI. The CDR3 DNA is TGTGCCAGCTCCCGCGGGGGGGCGCGCAATGAGCAGTTCTTC. Translation: CASSRGGARNEQFF.

The V and J genes are TRBV30 and TRBJ1-5, with unresolved D. Trimming left V 2 bases short and J 3 bases short, with 8 bases between. CDR3 size: 13 residues. Germline CDR1 GTSNPN, CDR2 SVGIG (reference sequence). This chain's CDR3 is CAWSPEYNQPQHF. CDR3 in DNA: TGTGCCTGGAGTCCGGAGTACAATCAGCCCCAGCATTTT.

CDR3 protein: CASSPDRKETQYF. The DNA of the CDR3 is TGTGCCAGCAGCCCGGACAGGAAAGAGACCCAGTACTTC. V usage is TRBV7-9 and J usage is TRBJ2-5; 7 nucleotides match TRBD1. The CDR3 extends over 13 amino acids. J lost 3 bases, V lost 5 bases, and 3 bases had no gene match. Per germline, CDR1 SEHNR and CDR2 FQNEAQ (reference sequence).

This clone appeared a few times. This chain uses TRBV7-9 with TRBJ1-5; D is uncertain. The V end lost 1 base, the J end lost 0 bases, and 1 base lay between the germline ends. Germline V CDR1 and CDR2: SEHNR, FQNEAQ (reference sequence). The CDR3 consists of 13 residues. CDR3 protein: CASSLVSNQPQHF. The CDR3 region has the DNA TGTGCCAGCAGCTTAGTTAGCAATCAGCCCCAGCATTTT. The full variable domain, its missing parts supplied by reference TRBV7-9 and TRBJ1-5, is DTGVSQNPRHKITKRGQNVTFRCDPISEHNRLYWYRQTLGQGPEFLTYFQNEAQLEKSRLLSDRFSAERPKGSFSTLEIQRTEQGDSAMYLCASSLVSNQPQHFGDGTRLSIL.

The chain combines TRBV7-9 with TRBJ2-1; the match to TRBD2 covers 11 bases. Germline CDR1 and CDR2: SEHNR and FQNEAQ (reference sequence). The CDR3 extends over 15 amino acids. The trim removed 3 bases at V and 2 bases at J, leaving 0 bases unmatched. DNA for the CDR3: TGTGCCAGCAGCTTTAGCGGGGGGGCCTACAATGAGCAGTTCTTC. The encoded protein is CASSFSGGAYNEQFF.

The rearrangement links TRBV29-1 to TRBJ1-4; D is ambiguous. The length of the CDR3 is 17 residues. Germline values: CDR1 SQVTM, CDR2 ANQGSEA. Trimming took 6 bases from V and 0 from J, leaving 20 bases between them. CDR3 protein: CSVLIIVGDSTNEKLFF. In nucleotides, the CDR3 is TGCAGCGTATTGATAATCGTTGGAGACTCAACTAATGAAAAACTGTTTTTT.

This clone was counted between two and nine times. J is TRBJ1-2 and V is TRBV29-1; D remains ambiguous. The CDR3 contains 13 residues. The V and J ends lost 4 bases and 8 bases respectively, with 17 bases between them. Germline V gene sequence: CDR1 SQVTM, CDR2 ANQGSEA. This CDR3 is CSVVPQEGGGYTF. The CDR3 DNA reads as TGCAGCGTTGTCCCTCAAGAGGGTGGAGGCTACACCTTC. The variable domain in full, with the rest retrieved from reference TRBV29-1 and TRBJ1-2, is SAVISQKPSRDICQRGTSLTIQCQVDSQVTMMFWYRQQPGQSLTLIATANQGSEATYESGFVIDKFPISRPNLTFSTLTVSNMSPEDSSIYLCSVVPQEGGGYTFGSGTRLTVV.

The rearrangement uses TRBV30 and TRBJ2-3; 7 nucleotides align to TRBD1. This CDR3 region has 12 residues. V lost 7 bases and J lost 2; bases outside the gene matches: 3. CDR1 is GTSNPN, CDR2 SVGIG, per germline (reference sequence). This CDR3 reads CAFRGFTDTQYF. The CDR3 bases are TGTGCCTTCAGGGGGTTCACAGATACGCAGTATTTT.

The rearrangement joins TRBV25-1 to TRBJ2-5, with D perhaps TRBD1 (5 bases). The germline CDR1 and CDR2 sequences are MGHDK and SYGVNS. The germline V and J ends were trimmed by 8 bases and 4 bases, with 14 bases remaining between them. This CDR3 is built from 13 residues. The CDR3: CASGAGSGETQYF. Written as DNA, the CDR3 is TGTGCCAGCGGGGCAGGGTCAGGAGAGACCCAGTACTTC.

This clone has more than one count but fewer than ten. The V gene is TRBV18, the J gene TRBJ2-1; D possibly corresponds to TRBD2 (5 bases). The germline gives CDR1 KGHSH, CDR2 LQKENI. V was trimmed by 3 bases and J by 0 bases, leaving 12 bases between them. The CDR3 sequence is 16 residues long. CDR3 in amino acids: CASSPSATSSYNEQFF. The CDR3 nucleotides are TGTGCCAGCTCACCCTCCGCTACTAGCTCCTACAATGAGCAGTTCTTC.

This rearrangement joins TRBV27 to TRBJ1-1; no definite D call. Between the trimmed V and J ends, which lost 6 bases and 6 bases, there was a span of 17 bases. Per the germline V gene, CDR1 is MNHEY and CDR2 is SMNVEV (reference sequence). CDR3 length: 14 amino acids. The CDR3 DNA follows: TGTGCCAGCAGCGGACGGCCTGGTTTGCCTGAAGCTTTCTTT. This encodes CASSGRPGLPEAFF.

There are a few counts of this clone. The rearrangement links TRBV11-2 to TRBJ2-5, with D perhaps TRBD2 (7 bases). The germline gives CDR1 SGHAT, CDR2 FQNNGV. V was clipped by 3 bases and J by 4 bases, with 24 bases between them. The CDR3 has 18 amino acids. CDR3 sequence: CASSFSAGGGHDVETQYF. For the CDR3, the DNA is TGTGCCAGCAGCTTTTCGGCCGGCGGGGGCCATGACGTAGAGACCCAGTACTTC.

V usage is TRBV30 and J usage is TRBJ2-7; maybe TRBD1 (8 bases). The CDR3 covers 13 residues. The germline gives CDR1 GTSNPN, CDR2 SVGIG (reference sequence). CDR3 sequence reads: CARTGRGDYEQYF. The CDR3 DNA is TGTGCAAGGACAGGGAGGGGTGACTACGAGCAGTACTTC.

This clone has only a few counts. The chain recombines TRBV1 with TRBJ2-5; the D call TRBD2 from the table was never checked on the DNA. TRBV1 is a documented pseudogene. This CDR3 spans 13 amino acids. DNA of the CDR3: TGCACCAGCAGCCAACTAAGAGTAAAGACCCAGTACTTC. The encoded protein is CTSSQLRVKTQYF.

The rearrangement joins TRBV27 to TRBJ2-7, with 10 bases matching TRBD2. The junction had 6 bases not matched to a gene; V was cut back by 5 bases and J by 2 bases. The V gene's germline CDR1 is MNHEY and CDR2 SMNVEV (reference sequence). The CDR3 runs to 15 residues. As DNA, the CDR3 is TGTGCCAGCAGTCCCGGCAGCGGGAGGGCCTACGAGCAGTACTTC. Its protein is CASSPGSGRAYEQYF.

This sequence joins TRBV4-3 and TRBJ1-2, with D unresolved. The CDR3 has 16 amino acids. The V end was cut by 1 base, the J end by 8 bases, with 20 bases between. Per the germline V gene, CDR1 is LGHNA and CDR2 is YSLEER. CDR3 DNA: TGCGCCAGCAGCCAAGGGCCGGCCGGGTTAACTAGAGGCTACACCTTC. Its protein is CASSQGPAGLTRGYTF.

This clone was recorded only once. The chain recombines TRBV5-4 with TRBJ1-1; tentative D call: TRBD1 (5 bases). The V and J ends lost 5 bases and 3 bases respectively, with 20 bases between them. CDR3 length: 16 residues. The germline gives CDR1 SGHNT, CDR2 YYREEE (reference sequence). The DNA of the CDR3 is TGTGCCAGCAGACAAATGTACGGCAGGGATCACACTGAAGCTTTCTTT. Protein sequence: CASRQMYGRDHTEAFF.

J is TRBJ2-3 and V is TRBV4-2; D perhaps matches TRBD2 (5 bases). Germline loops: CDR1 LGHNA, CDR2 YNFKEQ. The CDR3 has 15 residues. Trimming removed 2 bases at V and 6 bases at J, with 15 bases between. The CDR3: CASSQQPSAGDTQYF. CDR3 DNA sequence: TGTGCCAGCAGCCAACAACCCAGCGCGGGCGATACGCAGTATTTT.

This clone was observed a few times. The chain links TRBV7-2 to TRBJ2-3, with a tentative D call TRBD2 (7 bases). The ends were cut back, 3 bases at V and 4 bases at J, with 11 bases in the middle. Germline values: CDR1 SGHTA, CDR2 FQGNSA. The CDR3 spans 14 residues. The CDR3 coding sequence is TGTGCCAGCAGCTTGGGGGGGCGGGCAGATACGCAGTATTTT. It translates to CASSLGGRADTQYF.

The rearrangement links TRBV5-1 to TRBJ2-4, with D perhaps given as TRBD1 or TRBD2 (5 bases each). The V and J ends lost 0 bases and 3 bases respectively, with 10 bases between them. The CDR3 totals 15 residues. Germline V gives CDR1 SGHRS, CDR2 YFSETQ. CDR3 region: CASSLVGDDKNIQYF. As DNA, the CDR3 is TGCGCCAGCAGCTTGGTGGGGGATGACAAAAACATTCAGTACTTC.

The chain couples TRBV7-9 to TRBJ2-6; D gene uncertain. The CDR3 spans 15 residues. V shed 3 bases and J shed 0 bases, with 6 bases lying between them. Germline CDR1 and CDR2: SEHNR and FQNEAQ (reference sequence). The chain's CDR3 is CASSLDFSGANVLTF. The CDR3 DNA reads as TGTGCCAGCAGCTTGGATTTCTCTGGGGCCAACGTCCTGACTTTC. The full variable domain, rest sourced from reference TRBV7-9 and TRBJ2-6, is DTGVSQNPRHKITKRGQNVTFRCDPISEHNRLYWYRQTLGQGPEFLTYFQNEAQLEKSRLLSDRFSAERPKGSFSTLEIQRTEQGDSAMYLCASSLDFSGANVLTFGAGSRLTVL.

This clone was seen a few times. V is TRBV28 and J is TRBJ2-7; TRBD1 is a possible D gene (6 bases). The germline V gene encodes CDR1 MDHEN and CDR2 SYDVKM. CDR3 length: 12 amino acids. V was pared by 6 bases and J by 3 bases, with 9 bases between. DNA for the CDR3: TGTGCCAGCAGCCTGGACAGCTACGAGCAGTACTTC. Its translation: CASSLDSYEQYF.

This clone was seen only a few times. The J gene is TRBJ2-1, the V gene TRBV6-5, with D possibly TRBD1 on 6 matching bases. The germline V gene has CDR1 MNHEY and CDR2 SVGAGI. The CDR3 has 14 amino acids. V lost 5 bases and J 6 bases, leaving 14 bases between the germline ends. CDR3 in amino acids: CASSDKSRGNEQFF. The CDR3 nucleotides read TGTGCCAGCAGTGATAAGAGCAGGGGCAATGAGCAGTTCTTC.

J is TRBJ1-5 and V is TRBV5-1, with a tentative D call TRBD1 (6 bases). Germline values: CDR1 SGHRS, CDR2 YFSETQ. V was shortened by 5 bases and J by 4 bases, with 13 bases between the two germline ends. There are 14 residues in the CDR3. In nucleotides, the CDR3 is TGCGCCAGCAGTACGACAGGTGGTAATCAGCCCCAGCATTTT. Its protein is CASSTTGGNQPQHF.

This clone was detected once. V is TRBV10-3 and J is TRBJ1-1; possible D gene TRBD1, 5 bases. Per the germline V gene, CDR1 is ENHRY and CDR2 is SYGVKD. This CDR3 is built from 16 residues. The V and J ends lost 0 bases and 4 bases respectively, with 15 bases between them. CDR3 amino acids: CAISESAGSRGTEAFF. The CDR3 bases are TGTGCCATCAGTGAGTCGGCAGGGTCGAGAGGCACTGAAGCTTTCTTT.

This clone has more than one count but fewer than ten. The chain combines TRBV7-8 with TRBJ1-2; D is uncertain. Germline CDR1 SGHVS, CDR2 FQNEAQ. Trimming stripped 1 base from V and 8 bases from J, with 11 bases between. This CDR3 has 13 residues. The CDR3 DNA reads as TGTGCCAGCAGCTTAGGGGGAACTTTGGGCTACACCTTC. Amino acids: CASSLGGTLGYTF.

This clone was found a few times. The gene calls are TRBV23-1 and TRBJ1-2; 9 bases are shared with TRBD1. TRBV23-1 is an ORF, and what it does is uncertain. There are 19 residues in the CDR3. V was clipped by 3 bases and J by 3 bases; unmatched bases: 17. CDR3 region: CASSQPGGTGKQLDYGYTF. The CDR3 bases are TGCGCCAGCAGTCAGCCGGGAGGGACAGGGAAACAGTTGGACTATGGCTACACCTTC.

The rearrangement uses TRBV5-6 and TRBJ2-7; the D gene is possibly TRBD2 (6 bases). Germline V gene lookup returns CDR1 SGHDT and CDR2 YYEEEE. This CDR3 spans 14 amino acids. The V gene lost 2 bases and the J gene lost 6 bases, with 15 bases spanning the gap. The CDR3 DNA reads as TGTGCCAGCAGCTTCGTTGCGGGAATCGGCGAGCAGTACTTC. Translating gives CASSFVAGIGEQYF.

The J gene is TRBJ2-6, the V gene TRBV6-5; possible D gene TRBD1, 6 bases. Per the germline V gene, CDR1 is MNHEY and CDR2 is SVGAGI. The CDR3 spans 13 residues. V was clipped by 5 bases and J by 4 bases, with 6 bases between them. The CDR3 loop reads CASSGTGANVLTF. CDR3 bases: TGTGCCAGCAGTGGGACAGGGGCCAACGTCCTGACTTTC.

V is TRBV27 and J is TRBJ2-3, with TRBD1 matching over 8 bases. Trimming cost V 6 bases and J 5 bases; bases outside gene matches: 10. Germline V gene lookup returns CDR1 MNHEY and CDR2 SMNVEV (reference sequence). The CDR3 length is 15 residues. CDR3: CASSQGARRIDTQYF. CDR3 coding DNA: TGTGCCAGCAGCCAGGGGGCCCGGAGGATAGATACGCAGTATTTT.

The V gene is TRBV30, the J gene TRBJ2-7; D not resolved. The CDR3 is made up of 13 amino acids. Per the germline V gene, CDR1 is GTSNPN and CDR2 is SVGIG (reference sequence). V lost 3 bases and J lost 2, with 11 bases in between. The CDR3 sequence is CAWRASATYEQYF. CDR3 DNA sequence: TGTGCCTGGAGGGCCAGCGCCACCTACGAGCAGTACTTC.